The clone carrying this T cell receptor (beta chain) was observed once. Its specificity is unknown. The record originates from a study of T cell responses to AZD1222 COVID-19 vaccine. Libraries were prepared by immunoSEQ multiplex PCR; TCRdb keeps only in-frame clonotypes and omits some of them. The table includes about 200,000 clones, over 80% detected once. Whole-study results and caveats: Researchers took repertoire samples only after the peak T cell response had come.

The CDR3 is made up of 13 amino acids. Germline CDR1 reads LNHDA; CDR2 reads SQIVND (reference sequence). The germline V and J ends were trimmed by 9 bases and 4 bases, with 16 bases remaining between them. The receptor comes from an adult in good health. The chain uses TRBV19 and TRBJ2-7; D may be TRBD1 or TRBD2 (7 bases each). Sequencing used peripheral blood, obtained on day 0 of AZD1222 vaccination. Here the CDR3 reads CASGGGGRYEQYF. The CDR3 DNA follows: TGTGCCAGCGGGGGAGGGGGCCGGTACGAGCAGTACTTC.